These 29 T cell receptor beta chains share one sample of origin, sequenced in a study of blood T cell repertoires in COVID-19. The data were produced by immunoSEQ multiplex PCR, yet TCRdb's version contains in-frame clones alone and is incomplete. The sample holds around 100,000 clones, around nine tenths seen once. The sample taken for sequencing was peripheral blood. These receptors were taken from a human donor in a cohort sampled during active COVID-19.

The chain combines TRBV6-5 with TRBJ1-2; D uncertain. The CDR3 loop spans 14 amino acids. V lost 6 bases to trimming and J lost 4 bases, with 15 bases between them. Per germline, CDR1 MNHEY and CDR2 SVGAGI. For the CDR3, the DNA is TGTGCCAGCAGGGACTCCCAGCTCATCTATGGCTACACCTTC. This encodes CASRDSQLIYGYTF.

The gene calls are TRBV6-6 and TRBJ1-4; weak D call: TRBD1 (6 bases). The V gene's germline CDR1 is MNHNY and CDR2 SVGAGI (reference sequence). This CDR3 has 16 residues. V dropped 4 bases and J dropped 0 bases, with 12 bases sitting between them. CDR3 loop: CASSSTGSATNEKLFF. For the CDR3, the DNA is TGTGCCAGCAGTTCAACAGGGTCCGCAACTAATGAAAAACTGTTTTTT.

The chain has TRBV6-5 and TRBJ1-1; 7 positions agree with TRBD1. V shed 9 bases, J shed 11 bases, and the junction held 9 bases outside the gene matches. Germline lookup yields CDR1 MNHEY and CDR2 SVGAGI. This CDR3 has 11 residues. The CDR3 sequence: CASRGRGAAFF. CDR3 DNA sequence: TGTGCCAGTCGTGGCAGGGGGGCGGCTTTCTTT.

V is TRBV28 and J is TRBJ2-7, with D possibly matching TRBD1 (6 bases). This CDR3 comprises 14 residues. Germline CDR1 reads MDHEN; CDR2 reads SYDVKM. The V end was cut by 5 bases, the J end by 3 bases, with 14 bases between. CDR3 nucleotide sequence: TGTGCCAGCAGTACAAGGGGGTTGGTCTACGAGCAGTACTTC. Translating gives CASSTRGLVYEQYF.

The chain employs TRBV19 and TRBJ1-6; D gene ambiguous. This CDR3 comprises 13 residues. Germline loops: CDR1 LNHDA, CDR2 SQIVND (reference sequence). Trimming left V 6 bases short and J 8 bases short, with 11 bases between. CDR3 in amino acids: CASRDFGDSPLHF. The DNA for the CDR3 is TGTGCCAGTAGGGATTTCGGGGATTCACCCCTCCACTTT.

Only a few counts were recorded for this clone. The V and J genes are TRBV9 and TRBJ1-6, with TRBD1 matching over 7 bases. V shed 4 bases and J 7 bases; nucleotides not matched to a gene: 8. The CDR3 spans 15 residues. Looked up from germline, CDR1 is SGDLS and CDR2 is YYNGEE. The CDR3 coding sequence is TGTGCCAGCAGCTTAAGGGACAGTTGGAATTCACCCCTCCACTTT. Translating it yields CASSLRDSWNSPLHF.

The chain has TRBV23-1 and TRBJ2-1, with D uncertain. TRBV23-1 is noted as an ORF with a role that remains uncertain. The CDR3 is 14 amino acids. V lost 7 bases and J 1 base, leaving 11 bases between the germline ends. This CDR3 is CASTRSDSYNEQFF. The CDR3 DNA sequence: TGCGCCAGCACCCGCAGCGATTCCTACAATGAGCAGTTCTTC.

The chain recombines TRBV5-1 with TRBJ2-1, with TRBD2 matching over 7 bases. This CDR3 region has 15 residues. Germline CDR1 is SGHRS and CDR2 is YFSETQ. V shed 2 bases and J 4 bases; nucleotides not matched to a gene: 6. The CDR3 bases are TGCGCCAGCAGCTTAGTGGGGGGGATTTACAATGAGCAGTTCTTC. This gives the protein CASSLVGGIYNEQFF.

V gene TRBV9 combines with J gene TRBJ2-3, with 7 bases fitting TRBD2. The CDR3 has 15 amino acids. V shed 3 bases, J shed 2 bases, and the junction held 6 bases outside the gene matches. From germline, CDR1 is SGDLS and CDR2 YYNGEE. The CDR3 protein is CASSAGGGYTDTQYF. CDR3 nucleotides: TGTGCCAGCAGCGCCGGCGGGGGATACACAGATACGCAGTATTTT.

The rearrangement uses TRBV10-2 and TRBJ2-5, with 8 nucleotides matching TRBD2. The junction had 4 bases not matched to a gene; V was cut back by 5 bases and J by 5 bases. This CDR3 has 13 residues. Per the germline V gene, CDR1 is WSHSY and CDR2 is SAAADI. The CDR3 spells CASSSLAGETQYF. The CDR3 DNA is TGCGCCAGCAGTTCCTTAGCGGGGGAGACCCAGTACTTC.

The chain employs TRBV27 and TRBJ1-6; the D gene is possibly TRBD1 (5 bases). The ends were cut back, 10 bases at V and 7 bases at J, with 17 bases in the middle. Germline assignment: CDR1 MNHEY and CDR2 SMNVEV (reference sequence). The CDR3 contains 14 residues. CDR3 DNA: TGTGCCACCCGGACACTTTCACTAAATTCACCCCTCCACTTT. Its protein is CATRTLSLNSPLHF.

The count of this clone is one. The chain is built from TRBV5-1 and TRBJ2-1; tentative D call: TRBD1 (7 bases). Germline loops: CDR1 SGHRS, CDR2 YFSETQ. The CDR3 is 17 residues long. Trimming pared 0 bases from V and 0 bases from J, leaving 13 bases between. The CDR3 DNA follows: TGCGCCAGCAGCTTGGATCAGGGGGGTAGCTCCTACAATGAGCAGTTCTTC. Encoded protein: CASSLDQGGSSYNEQFF.

The V gene is TRBV29-1, the J gene TRBJ2-1; no firm D call. V was shortened by 3 bases and J by 3 bases, with 6 bases between the two germline ends. CDR3 length: 12 residues. Per germline, CDR1 SQVTM and CDR2 ANQGSEA. In DNA form, the CDR3 reads TGCAGCGTTGAGAGTAGCTACAATGAGCAGTTCTTC. It codes for CSVESSYNEQFF.

This chain uses TRBV9 with TRBJ2-7; 14 bases match TRBD2. CDR1 and CDR2 from the germline V gene are SGDLS and YYNGEE. The trim removed 4 bases at V and 9 bases at J, leaving 9 bases unmatched. The CDR3 contains 15 residues. The CDR3 spells CASSPTGTSGSPQYF. The DNA for the CDR3 is TGTGCCAGCAGCCCGACCGGGACTAGCGGGAGTCCGCAGTACTTC.

This sequence joins TRBV19 and TRBJ2-1, with 7 bases matching TRBD2. V gave up 3 bases and J gave up 7 bases; unmatched junction bases: 3. The CDR3 contains 13 residues. Germline V gene data show CDR1 as LNHDA and CDR2 as SQIVND (reference sequence). In DNA, the CDR3 is TGTGCCAGTAGTATTCGGCGGGGGAATGAGCAGTTCTTC. Its protein product is CASSIRRGNEQFF.

This clone was seen just once. The chain links TRBV7-2 to TRBJ2-1; 8 positions agree with TRBD2. CDR3 length: 15 amino acids. The trim removed 0 bases at V and 8 bases at J, leaving 6 bases unmatched. The V gene's germline CDR1 is SGHTA and CDR2 FQGNSA. CDR3 nucleotides: TGTGCCAGCAGCTTAGCAAGCGGGAGTCGGCATGAGCAGTTCTTC. Its translation: CASSLASGSRHEQFF.

The chain recombines TRBV6-5 with TRBJ2-1; TRBD2 matches 8 bases. CDR3 length: 15 residues. In germline, CDR1 is MNHEY, CDR2 SVGAGI. Losses at the gene ends were 2 bases for V and 2 bases for J; bases not matched to a gene: 2. The chain's CDR3 is CASSYQRGPYNEQFF. For the CDR3, the DNA is TGTGCCAGCAGTTACCAGCGGGGGCCCTACAATGAGCAGTTCTTC.

This clone was observed a handful of times. V gene TRBV30 combines with J gene TRBJ2-5; 9 nucleotides match TRBD2. The CDR3 sequence is 15 residues long. Germline V gene lookup returns CDR1 GTSNPN and CDR2 SVGIG (reference sequence). Trimming at V came to 1 base and at J to 5 bases, leaving 8 bases not matched to a gene. The CDR3 sequence: CAWSERRGGKETQYF. CDR3 nucleotides: TGTGCCTGGAGTGAACGGCGGGGGGGCAAGGAGACCCAGTACTTC. The whole variable domain, remainder taken from reference TRBV30 and TRBJ2-5, is SQTIHQWPATLVQPVGSPLSLECTVEGTSNPNLYWYRQAAGRGLQLLFYSVGIGQISSEVPQNLSASRPQDRQFILSSKKLLLSDSGFYLCAWSERRGGKETQYFGPGTRLLVL.

V and J are TRBV10-2 and TRBJ1-5; D call uncertain. Per the germline V gene, CDR1 is WSHSY and CDR2 is SAAADI. The CDR3 has 18 residues. V was trimmed by 5 bases and J by 1 base, leaving 21 bases between them. In nucleotides, the CDR3 is TGCGCCAGCAGTCCTTGGGCACTAGCTCAGAAGAGCAATCAGCCCCAGCATTTT. It encodes CASSPWALAQKSNQPQHF.

The chain uses TRBV6-2 or TRBV6-3 and TRBJ2-1, with 9 bases fitting TRBD2. The CDR3 spans 16 residues. Germline CDR1 reads MNHEY; CDR2 reads SVGEGT. After removal of 8 bases from V and 2 bases from J, the junction contained 10 bases not matched to a gene. For the CDR3, the DNA is TGTGCCAGCTGCCGCCCTAGCGGGGCCACCTACAATGAGCAGTTCTTC. Translating it yields CASCRPSGATYNEQFF.

Here the CDR3 reads CASSFRSTDTQYF. The CDR3 DNA sequence: TGTGCCAGCAGCTTCAGGAGCACAGATACGCAGTATTTT. This chain links TRBV11-2 with TRBJ2-3, with D uncertain. Germline CDR1 is SGHAT and CDR2 is FQNNGV. V lost 3 bases and J lost 0, with 4 bases in between. This CDR3 spans 13 amino acids. Drawing the rest from reference TRBV11-2 and TRBJ2-3, the complete variable domain is EAGVAQSPRYKIIEKRQSVAFWCNPISGHATLYWYQQILGQGPKLLIQFQNNGVVDDSQLPKDRFSAERLKGVDSTLKIQPAKLEDSAVYLCASSFRSTDTQYFGPGTRLTVL.

This chain uses TRBV5-1 with TRBJ1-1; D unclear. Germline V lookup: CDR1 SGHRS, CDR2 YFSETQ. This CDR3 contains 13 residues. V was trimmed by 0 bases and J by 6 bases, leaving 9 bases between them. CDR3 nucleotides: TGCGCCAGCAGCTTGGGGTTTCAGTCTGAAGCTTTCTTT. It encodes CASSLGFQSEAFF. Using reference TRBV5-1 and TRBJ1-1 for the parts outside the CDR3, the full variable domain is KAGVTQTPRYLIKTRGQQVTLSCSPISGHRSVSWYQQTPGQGLQFLFEYFSETQRNKGNFPGRFSGRQFSNSRSEMNVSTLELGDSALYLCASSLGFQSEAFFGQGTRLTVV.

The J gene is TRBJ2-7, the V gene TRBV14; D is perhaps TRBD1 (5 bases). Germline V gene data show CDR1 as SGHDN and CDR2 as FVKESK. The CDR3 loop spans 13 amino acids. The V end was cut by 7 bases, the J end by 3 bases, with 13 bases between. The CDR3, as DNA: TGTGCCAGCAACCCAGGGCCTCTCTACGAGCAGTACTTC. It is translated as CASNPGPLYEQYF.

This chain uses TRBV5-1 with TRBJ2-1; D unresolved. Germline CDR1 and CDR2: SGHRS and YFSETQ. The CDR3 has 12 residues. V dropped 5 bases and J dropped 4 bases, with 7 bases sitting between them. The CDR3 DNA reads TGCGCCAGCAGTTTACTATACAATGAGCAGTTCTTC. This codes for CASSLLYNEQFF.

The V gene is TRBV9, the J gene TRBJ2-7, with a possible D match to TRBD2 (5 bases). CDR1 and CDR2 (germline): SGDLS, YYNGEE. The CDR3 totals 16 residues. The germline V and J ends were trimmed by 0 bases and 6 bases, with 19 bases remaining between them. CDR3 sequence: CASSVVGAGERIEQYF. The CDR3 nucleotides are TGTGCCAGCAGCGTAGTAGGAGCCGGGGAGAGGATCGAGCAGTACTTC.

The chain has TRBV28 and TRBJ2-1, with D possibly TRBD2 on 6 matching bases. Germline CDR1 reads MDHEN; CDR2 reads SYDVKM. This CDR3 is built from 12 residues. V dropped 2 bases and J dropped 9 bases, with 8 bases sitting between them. The CDR3, as DNA: TGTGCCAGCAGTTTAAAGGGAGGTGAGCAGTTCTTC. Translating it yields CASSLKGGEQFF.

The V and J genes are TRBV7-9 and TRBJ2-7, with D perhaps TRBD2 (7 bases). This CDR3 is 14 amino acids long. V was shortened by 4 bases and J by 3 bases, with 13 bases between the two germline ends. Germline values: CDR1 SEHNR, CDR2 FQNEAQ (reference sequence). CDR3 sequence: CASSSGLGGYEQYF. CDR3 DNA sequence: TGTGCCAGCAGCTCAGGACTAGGGGGCTACGAGCAGTACTTC.

CDR3 sequence (DNA): TGTGCCAGTAGGCCTGGGACAGGGTCCTACGAGCAGTACTTC. This encodes CASRPGTGSYEQYF. The rearrangement uses TRBV19 and TRBJ2-7, with 9 nucleotides matching TRBD1. The germline CDR1 and CDR2 sequences are LNHDA and SQIVND (reference sequence). The CDR3 has 14 residues. V lost 6 bases and J lost 1; bases outside the gene matches: 4. The variable domain in full, with the rest retrieved from reference TRBV19 and TRBJ2-7, is DGGITQSPKYLFRKEGQNVTLSCEQNLNHDAMYWYRQDPGQGLRLIYYSQIVNDFQKGDIAEGYSVSREKKESFPLTVTSAQKNPTAFYLCASRPGTGSYEQYFGPGTRLTVT.

This clone appeared once. The rearrangement links TRBV19 to TRBJ2-5; TRBD1 matches 9 bases. In germline, CDR1 is LNHDA, CDR2 SQIVND (reference sequence). The CDR3 consists of 13 residues. The CDR3 protein is CSRRDRVWETQYF. DNA of the CDR3: TGTAGCCGCCGGGACAGGGTTTGGGAGACCCAGTACTTC.